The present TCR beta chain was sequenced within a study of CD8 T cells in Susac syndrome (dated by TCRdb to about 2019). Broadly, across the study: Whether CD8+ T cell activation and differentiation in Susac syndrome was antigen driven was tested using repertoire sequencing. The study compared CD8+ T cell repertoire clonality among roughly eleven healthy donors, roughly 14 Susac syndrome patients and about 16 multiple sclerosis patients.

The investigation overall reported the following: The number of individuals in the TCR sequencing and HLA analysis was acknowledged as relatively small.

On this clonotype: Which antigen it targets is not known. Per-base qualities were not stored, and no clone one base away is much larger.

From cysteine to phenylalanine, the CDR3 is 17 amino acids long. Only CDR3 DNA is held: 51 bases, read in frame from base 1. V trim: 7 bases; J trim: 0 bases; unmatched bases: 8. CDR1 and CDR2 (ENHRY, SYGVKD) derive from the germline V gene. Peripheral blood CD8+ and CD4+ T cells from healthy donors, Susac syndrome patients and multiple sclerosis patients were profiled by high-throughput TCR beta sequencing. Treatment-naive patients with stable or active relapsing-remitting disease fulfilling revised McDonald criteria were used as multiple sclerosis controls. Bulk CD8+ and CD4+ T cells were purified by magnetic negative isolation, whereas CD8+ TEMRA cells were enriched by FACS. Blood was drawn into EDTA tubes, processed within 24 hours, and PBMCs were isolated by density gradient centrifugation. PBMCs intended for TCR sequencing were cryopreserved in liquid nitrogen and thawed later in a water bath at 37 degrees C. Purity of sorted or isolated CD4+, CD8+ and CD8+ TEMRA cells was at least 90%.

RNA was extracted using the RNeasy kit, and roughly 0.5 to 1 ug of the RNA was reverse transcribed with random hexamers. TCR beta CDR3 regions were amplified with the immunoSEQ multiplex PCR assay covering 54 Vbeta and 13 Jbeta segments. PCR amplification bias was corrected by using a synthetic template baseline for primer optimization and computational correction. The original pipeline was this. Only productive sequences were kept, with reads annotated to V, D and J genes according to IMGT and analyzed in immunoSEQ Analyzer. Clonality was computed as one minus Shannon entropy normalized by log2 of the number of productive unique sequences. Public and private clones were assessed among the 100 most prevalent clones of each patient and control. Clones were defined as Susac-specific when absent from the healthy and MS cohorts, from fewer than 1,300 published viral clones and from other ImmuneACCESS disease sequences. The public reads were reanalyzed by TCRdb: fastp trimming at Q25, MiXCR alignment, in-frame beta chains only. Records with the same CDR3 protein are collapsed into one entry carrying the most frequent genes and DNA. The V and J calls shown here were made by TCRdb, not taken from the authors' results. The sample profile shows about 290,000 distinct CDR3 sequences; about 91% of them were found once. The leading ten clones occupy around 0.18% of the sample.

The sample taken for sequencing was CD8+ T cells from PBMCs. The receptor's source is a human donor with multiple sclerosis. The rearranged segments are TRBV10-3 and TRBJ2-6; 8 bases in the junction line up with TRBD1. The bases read TGTGCCATCAATCAGGGGGCCCCCGCCTCTGGGGCCAACGTCCTGACTTTC. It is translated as CAINQGAPASGANVLTF.